A single sample is the source of the 14 T cell receptor beta chains below, sequenced in a study of neurological immune-mediated disorders. Each CDR3 protein gets one entry after TCRdb re-called the 5' RACE reads with MiXCR. The table records roughly 39,000 distinct CDR3 sequences, around 7.2% of them present only once. The sample taken for sequencing was CD4+ T cells from blood. Receptors originate from a man over 45 in good health.

There are many counts of this clonotype. This CDR3 reads CASSLYAGYRGEQYF. The DNA for the CDR3 is TGTGCCAGCAGCTTATATGCGGGTTACCGCGGCGAGCAGTACTTC. The V and J genes are TRBV7-2 and TRBJ2-7, with D maybe TRBD2 (5 bases). Trimming shortened V by 2 bases and J by 6 bases, and 17 bases separated the two germline ends. This CDR3 comprises 15 residues. CDR1 and CDR2 (germline): SGHTA, FQGNSA. Full variable domain (outside the CDR3, taken from reference TRBV7-2 and TRBJ2-7): GAGVSQSPSNKVTEKGKDVELRCDPISGHTALYWYRQSLGQGLEFLIYFQGNSAPDKSGLPSDRFSAERTGGSVSTLTIQRTQQEDSAVYLCASSLYAGYRGEQYFGPGTRLTVT.

This clonotype has at least ten counts. The J gene is TRBJ2-5, the V gene TRBV7-6; 10 bases align to TRBD1. The CDR3 is 14 residues long. The germline gives CDR1 SGHVS, CDR2 FNYEAQ. V was clipped by 5 bases and J by 5 bases; unmatched bases: 5. The CDR3 sequence: CASSPMTGGETQYF. The CDR3 bases are TGTGCCAGCAGCCCGATGACAGGGGGCGAGACCCAGTACTTC.

This clonotype was detected many times. The chain recombines TRBV4-1 with TRBJ2-1; D remains ambiguous. Per the germline V gene, CDR1 is MGHRA and CDR2 is YSYEKL. Trimming shortened V by 0 bases and J by 0 bases, and 9 bases separated the two germline ends. This CDR3 is built from 16 residues. CDR3 in DNA: TGCGCCAGCAGCCAAGAAAGCTCGAGCTCCTACAATGAGCAGTTCTTC. Translation: CASSQESSSSYNEQFF.

There are many counts of this clonotype. The V call is TRBV7-2, the J call TRBJ2-7, with D tentatively TRBD1 (5 bases). The V end was cut by 1 base, the J end by 2 bases, with 12 bases between. Per the germline V gene, CDR1 is SGHTA and CDR2 is FQGNSA. CDR3 length: 15 amino acids. CDR3 loop: CASSLGTSAPYEQYF. The CDR3 bases are TGTGCCAGCAGCTTAGGGACATCTGCCCCCTACGAGCAGTACTTC.

This clonotype was observed at least ten times. The chain recombines TRBV7-8 with TRBJ2-7, with 9 nucleotides matching TRBD1. V lost 1 base to trimming and J lost 2 bases; unmatched junction nucleotides: 3. CDR3 length: 15 amino acids. In germline, CDR1 is SGHVS, CDR2 FQNEAQ. CDR3 nucleotide sequence: TGTGCCAGCAGCTTAGTCGGGACAGGGCCCTACGAGCAGTACTTC. Encoded protein: CASSLVGTGPYEQYF. Full variable domain (remainder filled in from reference TRBV7-8 and TRBJ2-7): GAGVSQSPRYKVAKRGQDVALRCDPISGHVSLFWYQQALGQGPEFLTYFQNEAQLDKSGLPSDRFFAERPEGSVSTLKIQRTQQEDSAVYLCASSLVGTGPYEQYFGPGTRLTVT.

This clonotype was found many times. This rearrangement joins TRBV20-1 to TRBJ2-5, with D possibly being TRBD1 (6 bases). The CDR3 is made up of 12 amino acids. V gave up 3 bases and J gave up 2 bases, with 7 bases separating them. Germline V gives CDR1 DFQATT, CDR2 SNEGSKA (reference sequence). The CDR3 DNA follows: TGCAGTGCTAGGACAGGACAAGAGACCCAGTACTTC. This encodes CSARTGQETQYF.

This clonotype was observed many times. The V call is TRBV4-1, the J call TRBJ2-3; perhaps TRBD2 as D (5 bases). There are 14 residues in the CDR3. The germline V gene has CDR1 MGHRA and CDR2 YSYEKL. The V gene lost 4 bases and the J gene lost 2 bases, with 10 bases spanning the gap. CDR3 DNA: TGCGCCAGCAGCCGATACCGGGACACAGATACGCAGTATTTT. This translates into CASSRYRDTDTQYF.

The gene calls are TRBV11-3 and TRBJ2-2, with D uncertain. Trimming took off 5 bases at V and 7 bases at J, with 8 bases between the two ends. The germline V gene encodes CDR1 SGHNT and CDR2 YENEEA. This CDR3 spans 12 amino acids. The CDR3 DNA follows: TGTGCCAGCAGCGGCCCCGTCGGGGAGCTGTTTTTT. Protein sequence: CASSGPVGELFF. The entire variable domain, with the rest obtained from reference TRBV11-3 and TRBJ2-2, is as follows: EAGVVQSPRYKIIEKKQPVAFWCNPISGHNTLYWYLQNLGQGPELLIRYENEEAVDDSQLPKDRFSAERLKGVDSTLKIQPAELGDSAVYLCASSGPVGELFFGEGSRLTVL.

V usage is TRBV11-2 and J usage is TRBJ2-2; D gene unclear. Looked up from germline, CDR1 is SGHAT and CDR2 is FQNNGV. V gave up 7 bases and J gave up 5 bases, with 14 bases separating them. The CDR3 has 14 residues. CDR3 in DNA: TGTGCCAGCACAATAACTGGAGTTACCGGGGAGCTGTTTTTT. Amino acid sequence: CASTITGVTGELFF.

This clonotype was recorded many times. The chain couples TRBV12-3 or TRBV12-4 to TRBJ2-3, with 16 positions matching TRBD2. This CDR3 spans 16 amino acids. The J segment lost 6 bases and the V segment lost 5 bases, leaving 5 bases of the junction unmatched. For the CDR3, the DNA is TGTGCCAGCAGTCCGGGACTAGCGGGAGGGCCGGATACGCAGTATTTT. Amino acid sequence: CASSPGLAGGPDTQYF.

This clonotype was detected many times. This sequence joins TRBV7-2 and TRBJ1-6, with 7 bases identical to TRBD1. Germline loops: CDR1 SGHTA, CDR2 FQGNSA. The CDR3 covers 13 residues. After removal of 3 bases from V and 13 bases from J, the junction contained 6 bases not matched to a gene. The CDR3 DNA is TGTGCCAGCAGCTTTACCGACAGGGACCCCCTCCACTTT. Translation: CASSFTDRDPLHF.

The table lists this clonotype with many counts. The chain recombines TRBV25-1 with TRBJ1-6, with D perhaps TRBD1 (5 bases). The V gene lost 6 bases and the J gene lost 9 bases, with 18 bases spanning the gap. The CDR3 consists of 15 residues. Germline CDR1 and CDR2: MGHDK and SYGVNS. The DNA of the CDR3 is TGTGCCAGCAGACGAGACAGCGGGGTTTTTTCACCCCTCCACTTT. Encoded protein: CASRRDSGVFSPLHF.

The sample holds many counts of this clonotype. The CDR3 DNA sequence: TGCGCCAGCAGCTTGGCGGGAGGGAGCACAGATACGCAGTATTTT. This codes for CASSLAGGSTDTQYF. The chain recombines TRBV5-1 with TRBJ2-3, with TRBD2 matching over 8 bases. Trimming took 0 bases from V and 0 from J; bases not matched to a gene: 0. The germline V gene has CDR1 SGHRS and CDR2 YFSETQ. The CDR3 covers 15 residues.

This clonotype was counted ten times or more. The chain links TRBV7-9 to TRBJ2-7; the match to TRBD2 covers 12 bases. V was pared by 2 bases and J by 9 bases, with 5 bases of the junction left unmatched. Germline V gene data show CDR1 as SEHNR and CDR2 as FQNEAQ (reference sequence). CDR3 size: 14 residues. The CDR3 DNA reads as TGTGCCAGCAGCTTAACTAGCGGGAGGTTGGTGCAGTACTTC. Translating it yields CASSLTSGRLVQYF.